The T cell receptor (beta chain) described here comes from a study of T-cell memory formation after mild COVID-19. In TCRdb, the 5' RACE reads were re-called with MiXCR into one record per CDR3 protein. The data contain 250,000 to 350,000 distinct CDR3 sequences, less than 20% of them singletons. This CDR3 is built from 16 residues. V shed 8 bases and J 1 base; nucleotides not matched to a gene: 10. CDR1 and CDR2 (germline): MDHEN, SYDVKM. The source material was PBMCs or a T cell subset sorted from them (not recorded which). The sequence came from a man aged 18 to 30 who had mild COVID-19 (a few samples of this study predate the infection). Cell type and time point are not known. The chain carries TRBV28 and TRBJ2-3, with 9 bases aligning to TRBD2. The CDR3 here is CASQYLQRGGTDTQYF. The CDR3, as DNA: TGTGCCAGCCAATACTTACAGCGGGGGGGCACAGATACGCAGTATTTT. The entire variable domain, with the rest obtained from reference TRBV28 and TRBJ2-3, is as follows: DVKVTQSSRYLVKRTGEKVFLECVQDMDHENMFWYRQDPGLGLRLIYFSYDVKMKEKGDIPEGYSVSREKKERFSLILESASTNQTSMYLCASQYLQRGGTDTQYFGPGTRLTVL.